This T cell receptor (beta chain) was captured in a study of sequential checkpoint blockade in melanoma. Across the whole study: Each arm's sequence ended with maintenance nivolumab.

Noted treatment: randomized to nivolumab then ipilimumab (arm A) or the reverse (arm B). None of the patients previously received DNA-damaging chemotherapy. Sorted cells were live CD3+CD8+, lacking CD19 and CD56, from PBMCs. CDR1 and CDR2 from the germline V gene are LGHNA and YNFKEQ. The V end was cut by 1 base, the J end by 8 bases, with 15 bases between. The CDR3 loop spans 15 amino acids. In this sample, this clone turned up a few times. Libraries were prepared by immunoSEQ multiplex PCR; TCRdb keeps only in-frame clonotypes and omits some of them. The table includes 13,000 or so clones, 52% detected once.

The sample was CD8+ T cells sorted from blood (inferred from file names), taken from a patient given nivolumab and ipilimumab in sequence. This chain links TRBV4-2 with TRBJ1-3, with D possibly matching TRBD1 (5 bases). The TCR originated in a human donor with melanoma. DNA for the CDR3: TGTGCCAGCAGCCAAGTGGGGGGACTGTGGGACACCATATATTTT. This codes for CASSQVGGLWDTIYF.